This T cell receptor (beta chain) stems from a study of cytomegalovirus exposure and HLA in healthy donors. On this clone itself: The antigen is not known.

The ends were cut back, 3 bases at V and 4 bases at J, with 18 bases in the middle. Germline V lookup: CDR1 SQVTM, CDR2 ANQGSEA. This CDR3 is built from 15 residues. Whole-study results and caveats: Analysis was carried out at a later point, and it linked a missense DCLRE1C variant to TCR beta V- and J-gene trimming. Prior analysis indicated that the majority of TCR beta V segments exhibited productivity approximately 90% or approximately 30% of the time. Researchers reported in a later analysis that common viral pathogens appeared linked to several top clusters.

Donors were ostensibly healthy at sampling, although undocumented immune exposures were probable. Use of 60 Vbeta and 13 Jbeta primers characterized the PCR. Profiled with immunoSEQ multiplex PCR; TCRdb holds only in-frame clones, not every one. The profile covers about 130,000 clones, with roughly 75% appearing a single time and over 2.5% taken by the ten largest. This chain uses TRBV29-1 with TRBJ1-2; D remains ambiguous. This TCR was recovered from a woman between 45 and 65 years old in good health and CMV-seronegative. Input material: PBMCs. For the CDR3, the DNA is TGCAGCGTTGAGGTTGAGGAGGGAGTCGGCTATGGCTACACCTTC. Its protein is CSVEVEEGVGYGYTF.